These 29 T cell receptor beta chains were sequenced from one sample in a study of CD4 and CD8 cells across lung adenocarcinoma regions. In TCRdb, the PCR reads were re-called with MiXCR into one record per CDR3 protein. The sample shows several thousand distinct CDR3 sequences, about 59% of them seen only once. The sample comprised CD8+ T cells from the center of a lung tumor. The receptor source for this set is a female donor with lung adenocarcinoma. The CD4 and CD8 labels of this study may be unreliable.

This clonotype was seen ten or more times. The chain recombines TRBV7-9 with TRBJ1-1; 7 bases align to TRBD1. The V gene end was trimmed by 5 bases and the J gene end by 5 bases; junction bases not matched to a gene: 8. Germline V gene data show CDR1 as SEHNR and CDR2 as FQNEAQ (reference sequence). CDR3 size: 14 residues. The chain's CDR3 is CASSAQGGGTEAFF. The CDR3 DNA reads TGTGCCAGCAGCGCCCAGGGGGGTGGGACTGAAGCTTTCTTT.

Comments on this clonotype: One end of the junction varies from germline; a read error may be responsible. V gene TRBV5-8 combines with J gene TRBJ2-3, with 8 bases matching TRBD1. The CDR3 has 14 amino acids. Looked up from germline, CDR1 is SGHTS and CDR2 is YDEGEE. The CDR3 reads CGSRGQGAKDTQYF. The CDR3, as DNA: TGTGGCAGCAGGGGGCAGGGGGCTAAGGACACGCAGTATTTT. Variable domain in full (rest from reference TRBV5-8 and TRBJ2-3): EAGVTQSPTHLIKTRGQQATLRCSPISGHTSVYWYQQALGLGLQFLLWYDEGEERNRGNFPPRFSGRQFPNYSSELNVNALELEDSALYLCGSRGQGAKDTQYFGPGTRLTVL.

As regards this clonotype: The junction does not match germline at one end; this may be a read error. The rearrangement joins TRBV7-2 to TRBJ2-3; D assignment may be TRBD1 or TRBD2 (5 bases each). CDR1 and CDR2 from the germline V gene are SGHTA and FQGNSA. CDR3 size: 14 residues. In DNA, the CDR3 is TGTGCGGGGACCGGGGTAGGTGGCACAGATACGCAGTATTTC. It yields the protein CAGTGVGGTDTQYF.

By its share, this clonotype is large. The chain couples TRBV6-1 to TRBJ2-2; 12 bases align to TRBD2. Germline CDR1 and CDR2: MNHNS and SASEGT. This CDR3 contains 15 residues. Trimming took 6 bases from V and 1 from J; bases not matched to a gene: 0. CDR3 amino acids: CASRLAGGNTGELFF. For the CDR3, the DNA is TGTGCCAGCAGACTAGCGGGAGGGAACACCGGGGAGCTGTTTTTT.

In its sample, this clonotype was seen many times. The chain links TRBV6-1 to TRBJ1-6; D unresolved. The V end lost 1 base, the J end lost 6 bases, and 10 bases lay between the germline ends. Germline loops: CDR1 MNHNS, CDR2 SASEGT. The CDR3 spans 15 residues. The chain's CDR3 is CASSEVAGVNSPLHF. CDR3 nucleotides: TGTGCCAGCAGTGAAGTAGCCGGGGTTAATTCACCCCTCCACTTT.

This clonotype was counted only a few times. This rearrangement joins TRBV25-1 to TRBJ1-3, with a weak D call TRBD1 (5 bases). V was cut by 2 bases and J by 4 bases, with 9 bases left in between. Germline CDR1 MGHDK, CDR2 SYGVNS. The CDR3 is 14 residues long. Here the CDR3 DNA reads TGTGCCAGCAGTGAACCTGGGGGAGGAAACACCATATATTTT. Translated, it gives CASSEPGGGNTIYF.

On this clonotype: Sequence at one end of the junction differs from germline and may be a read error. The chain uses TRBV10-2 and TRBJ2-2; D is perhaps TRBD2 (5 bases). Germline lookup yields CDR1 WSHSY and CDR2 SAAADI. The CDR3 totals 16 residues. CDR3 residues: CASSGCISVSTGELYF. CDR3 DNA sequence: TGCGCCAGCAGTGGATGCATATCGGTGAGCACCGGGGAGCTGTATTTT.

Regarding this clonotype: One junction end does not reproduce the germline sequence, and a read error may be involved. The chain uses TRBV7-6 and TRBJ2-4; 9 nucleotides match TRBD2. CDR3 length: 18 amino acids. Germline CDR1 reads SGHVS; CDR2 reads FNYEAQ. The CDR3: CASSCAGGGGEDQDIQYF. Here the CDR3 DNA reads TGTGCCAGCAGCTGCGCGGGGGGCGGGGGGGAAGACCAAGACATCCAGTACTTC.

This clonotype is a singleton in its sample. V gene TRBV7-2 combines with J gene TRBJ2-4, with D uncertain. Germline V gene sequence: CDR1 SGHTA, CDR2 FQGNSA. CDR3 length: 11 amino acids. The CDR3 coding sequence is TGTGGCGGCCGTGACCAAGACACCCAGTACTTC. Protein sequence: CGGRDQDTQYF.

The chain links TRBV11-2 to TRBJ2-3; 8 bases agree with TRBD2. The J segment lost 5 bases and the V segment lost 9 bases, leaving 13 bases of the junction unmatched. The CDR3 is 15 residues long. Germline-derived CDR1 and CDR2 are SGHAT and FQNNGV. Here the CDR3 DNA reads TGTGCCAGGGGCTTCGGGGGGGGGGACCTAGATACGCAGTATTTT. This codes for CARGFGGGDLDTQYF.

Regarding this clonotype: This CDR3 is missing its conserved last phenylalanine or tryptophan, likely due to a read error. No DNA is shown, since the ends of the CDR3 on it are uncertain; the CDR3 is the one TCRdb lists. The chain carries TRBV7-7 and TRBJ2-1. Germline assignment: CDR1 SSHAT and CDR2 FNYEAQ (reference sequence). The CDR3 comprises 10 residues, both ends counted. The CDR3 reads CASSLASRRT.

This clonotype was seen many times. The chain links TRBV6-1 to TRBJ2-2, with D perhaps assigned TRBD1 or TRBD2 (5 bases each). The germline V gene has CDR1 MNHNS and CDR2 SASEGT. The CDR3 extends over 14 amino acids. Trimming removed 7 bases at V and 3 bases at J, with 12 bases between. The CDR3 DNA is TGTGCCAGCACACCGGGGCATGACACCGGGGAGCTGTTTTTT. Amino acids: CASTPGHDTGELFF.

The chain carries TRBV5-1 and TRBJ2-5; D might be TRBD1 or TRBD2, each matching 5 bases. Trimming took 7 bases from V and 6 from J, leaving 22 bases between them. Germline-derived CDR1 and CDR2 are SGHRS and YFSETQ. The CDR3 totals 15 residues. In nucleotides, the CDR3 is TGCGCCAGCGAGAGAGGGGACCGTCGCGGGCAGACCCAGTACTTC. Residues: CASERGDRRGQTQYF.

This clonotype has a handful of counts. The rearrangement joins TRBV28 to TRBJ2-1; 7 nucleotides align to TRBD1. The J call may be mistaken, given a closer DNA end match to TRBJ2-7. In germline, CDR1 is MDHEN, CDR2 SYDVKM. The CDR3 sequence is 11 residues long. CDR3 in amino acids: CASCRGTGQYF. For the CDR3, the DNA is TGTGCCAGCTGCAGGGGGACGGGGCAGTACTTC.

This clonotype is medium-sized (0.01 to 0.1%) by share. The rearrangement uses TRBV6-5 and TRBJ1-1, with unresolved D. Trimming took off 0 bases at V and 2 bases at J, with 13 bases between the two ends. The germline V gene has CDR1 MNHEY and CDR2 SVGAGI. The CDR3 extends over 16 amino acids. The CDR3 loop reads CASSYSIRGINTEAFF. DNA of the CDR3: TGTGCCAGCAGTTACTCGATTCGAGGAATTAACACTGAAGCTTTCTTT.

Details on this clonotype: Germline is not matched at one junction end, which may reflect a read error. This chain connects TRBV11-2 to TRBJ2-4; TRBD1 or TRBD2 may be the D gene (5 bases each). Germline lookup yields CDR1 SGHAT and CDR2 FQNNGV. The CDR3 has 15 residues. The CDR3 sequence: CGSGLGLGAKNTQYF. The DNA for the CDR3 is TGTGGCAGCGGCTTGGGGCTGGGAGCCAAAAACACTCAGTACTTC.

Concerning this clonotype itself: The junction shows a germline mismatch at one end, possibly a read error. The gene calls are TRBV7-9 and TRBJ2-5; tentatively, D is TRBD1 (6 bases). Germline CDR1 reads SEHNR; CDR2 reads FQNEAQ (reference sequence). CDR3 length equals 15 residues. DNA for the CDR3: TGTGCCGCGGGCTTTGGGGGCGGTGACCAAGAGACGCAGTATTTC. Translated: CAAGFGGGDQETQYF.

Worth noting for this clonotype: A junction end diverges from the germline sequence, so it may reflect a read error. The chain carries TRBV7-3 and TRBJ2-3; a possible D gene is TRBD1 (6 bases). The germline CDR1 and CDR2 sequences are SGHTA and FQGTGA. This CDR3 spans 14 amino acids. CDR3 residues: CAGSGGRGPDTQYF. The CDR3 DNA reads as TGTGCGGGCAGCGGAGGCAGGGGCCCAGATACGCAGTACTTT.

This clonotype has ten or more counts. The chain is built from TRBV27 and TRBJ2-5; TRBD1 matches at 8 bases. Per germline, CDR1 MNHEY and CDR2 SMNVEV (reference sequence). The ends lost 3 bases at V and 3 bases at J; junction bases unmatched: 3. The CDR3 runs 14 residues. CDR3 in DNA: TGTGCCAGCAGTTTTACAGGGGGTGAAGAGACCCAGTACTTC. Encoded protein: CASSFTGGEETQYF.

This clonotype was detected ten times or more. One base away lies a much larger clone, so this may be a sequencing read error. The CDR3 nucleotides read TGTGCCAGCAGCTTACCGGGTAGAAATGAGCAGTACTTC. Protein sequence: CASSLPGRNEQYF. This chain links TRBV7-8 with TRBJ2-5; D is unresolved. V was shortened by 2 bases and J by 11 bases, with 15 bases between the two germline ends. The CDR3 consists of 13 residues. Germline V gives CDR1 SGHVS, CDR2 FQNEAQ.

This clonotype qualifies as medium-sized. The genes are TRBV11-1 and TRBJ2-1; no reliable D call. V lost 5 bases and J 10 bases, leaving 15 bases between the germline ends. This CDR3 has 13 amino acids. The germline CDR1 and CDR2 sequences are SGHAT and FQDESV (reference sequence). The CDR3: CASSNNVGNEQFF. CDR3 DNA sequence: TGTGCCAGCAGCAATAACGTGGGCAACGAGCAGTTCTTC.

This clonotype was recorded a few times. V usage is TRBV6-5 and J usage is TRBJ2-5, with D possibly TRBD1 on 5 matching bases. The J call could be wrong; TRBJ2-7 is a better fit for the DNA end. This CDR3 contains 12 residues. Germline V CDR1 and CDR2: MNHEY, SVGAGI. CDR3 sequence (DNA): TGTGCCAGCAGCTATGGGGCAGACGAGCAGTACTTC. Amino acids: CASSYGADEQYF.

This clonotype was detected only a few times. The rearrangement joins TRBV9 to TRBJ2-7; D might be TRBD2 (5 bases). Deletions cut 3 bases from V and 3 bases from J, with 16 bases between. The CDR3 totals 15 residues. CDR1 is SGDLS, CDR2 YYNGEE, per germline. Written as DNA, the CDR3 is TGTGCCAGCAGCGCCGGACTCCTATCTCTCTACGAGCAGTACTTC. Amino acid sequence: CASSAGLLSLYEQYF.

The chain combines TRBV7-6 with TRBJ2-5; D gene uncertain. The DNA matches TRBJ2-7 better at its end, which makes the J call doubtful. Germline-derived CDR1 and CDR2 are SGHVS and FNYEAQ. This CDR3 spans 16 amino acids. CDR3 protein: CASSLASPRGIYEQYF. The DNA for the CDR3 is TGTGCCAGCAGCTTAGCGTCGCCCAGAGGCATCTACGAGCAGTACTTC.

V and J are TRBV27 and TRBJ2-3; 8 positions match TRBD1. Germline V gives CDR1 MNHEY, CDR2 SMNVEV (reference sequence). Trimming removed 11 bases from V and 6 bases from J; junction bases left unmatched: 16. This CDR3 has 15 residues. The CDR3 nucleotides read TGTGCCGGCGGTTTAGGGGCAGGGGGCGTGGATACGCAGTATTTT. Translated, it gives CAGGLGAGGVDTQYF.

This clonotype turned up a few times. The chain's CDR3 is CSAQGINYGYTF. Written as DNA, the CDR3 is TGCAGTGCCCAGGGTATTAACTATGGCTACACCTTC. This chain links TRBV20-1 with TRBJ1-2; perhaps TRBD1 as D (5 bases). This CDR3 spans 12 amino acids. Trimming took 6 bases from V and 1 from J, leaving 9 bases between them. CDR1 and CDR2 (germline): DFQATT, SNEGSKA (reference sequence).

On this clonotype itself: Germline and junction disagree at one end, which may indicate a read error. The chain has TRBV7-8 and TRBJ2-5; D remains unclear. The CDR3 is 10 amino acids. The germline V gene has CDR1 SGHVS and CDR2 FQNEAQ. The CDR3 reads CASSLETQYF. CDR3 sequence (DNA): TGTGCCAGCAGCTTAGAGACCCAGTATTTC. Combining the CDR3 with reference TRBV7-8 and TRBJ2-5 gives the whole variable domain GAGVSQSPRYKVAKRGQDVALRCDPISGHVSLFWYQQALGQGPEFLTYFQNEAQLDKSGLPSDRFFAERPEGSVSTLKIQRTQQEDSAVYLCASSLETQYFGPGTRLLVL.

In its sample, this clonotype ranks as large. V is TRBV7-2 and J is TRBJ2-1; D perhaps matches TRBD1 (5 bases). Germline V gene lookup returns CDR1 SGHTA and CDR2 FQGNSA. Between the trimmed V and J ends, which lost 7 bases and 7 bases, there was a span of 20 bases. CDR3 length: 15 amino acids. The CDR3 here is CASNPGLGDRNEQFF. The DNA for the CDR3 is TGTGCCAGCAACCCCGGGCTAGGGGATAGGAATGAGCAGTTCTTC.

This chain joins TRBV6-1 and TRBJ1-5, with 7 bases fitting TRBD1. Germline V gene sequence: CDR1 MNHNS, CDR2 SASEGT. Trimming at V came to 7 bases and at J to 8 bases, leaving 11 bases not matched to a gene. This CDR3 contains 14 residues. CDR3 in amino acids: CASTLTGLSEPQHF. The CDR3 bases are TGTGCCAGCACTCTGACAGGGCTAAGTGAGCCCCAGCATTTT.